One sample yielded the 24 T cell receptor beta chains listed below, sequenced in a study of early T cells in non-severe SARS-CoV-2 infection. TCRdb re-analysed the 5' RACE reads in MiXCR, keeping a single row per CDR3 protein. The sample includes more than 20,000 distinct CDR3 sequences, around 4% of them seen just once. The sequenced sample was whole blood. The receptors originated from an adult who was a healthcare worker with PCR-confirmed SARS-CoV-2 infection or an uninfected control (not recorded which).

This clonotype was picked up many times. Here the CDR3 DNA reads TGCAGCGTTCAAAAGGGGATTAATCAGCCCCAGCATTTT. This translates into CSVQKGINQPQHF. The chain recombines TRBV29-1 with TRBJ1-5; possible D gene TRBD1, 5 bases. This CDR3 is 13 amino acids long. The germline CDR1 and CDR2 sequences are SQVTM and ANQGSEA. V was shortened by 5 bases and J by 4 bases, with 12 bases between the two germline ends.

There are many counts of this clonotype. V gene TRBV18 combines with J gene TRBJ2-3; the match to TRBD1 covers 8 bases. CDR1 is KGHSH, CDR2 LQKENI, per germline. The trim removed 0 bases at V and 4 bases at J, leaving 6 bases unmatched. The CDR3 is 16 amino acids. CDR3: CASSPPAAGGADTQYF. In DNA, the CDR3 is TGTGCCAGCTCACCACCCGCAGCAGGGGGCGCAGATACGCAGTATTTT.

The table lists this clonotype with many counts. V usage is TRBV11-2 and J usage is TRBJ2-1; 9 bases are a match to TRBD1. After removal of 3 bases from V and 9 bases from J, the junction contained 6 bases not matched to a gene. Looked up from germline, CDR1 is SGHAT and CDR2 is FQNNGV. This CDR3 region has 14 residues. The CDR3 loop reads CASSLGTGLSEQFF. In nucleotides, the CDR3 is TGTGCCAGCAGCTTGGGGACAGGGTTGAGTGAGCAGTTCTTC.

This clonotype was observed many times. CDR3 loop: CASTSPSTSGGTTDTQYF. The DNA of the CDR3 is TGTGCCAGCACCTCCCCCTCGACTAGCGGGGGAACCACAGATACGCAGTATTTT. The J gene is TRBJ2-3, the V gene TRBV2; 12 bases agree with TRBD2. With 7 bases clipped from V and 2 bases from J, the junction kept 13 bases outside the gene matches. The germline V gene encodes CDR1 SNHLY and CDR2 FYNNEI. The CDR3 spans 18 residues.

Many counts were recorded for this clonotype. The J gene is TRBJ1-5, the V gene TRBV7-8, with 9 bases matching TRBD1. Germline V gene lookup returns CDR1 SGHVS and CDR2 FQNEAQ. This CDR3 region has 17 residues. Trimming took 5 bases from V and 3 from J; bases not matched to a gene: 11. The CDR3 bases are TGTGCCAGCAGCCCGCAGAGGGGGACAGGGATCAATCAGCCCCAGCATTTT. Protein sequence: CASSPQRGTGINQPQHF.

There are many counts of this clonotype. The chain recombines TRBV20-1 with TRBJ2-1, with TRBD2 identical over 7 bases. With 6 bases clipped from V and 10 bases from J, the junction kept 21 bases outside the gene matches. The CDR3 is 16 residues long. Germline V gene lookup returns CDR1 DFQATT and CDR2 SNEGSKA (reference sequence). CDR3 loop: CSATPLGRETVEEQFF. The CDR3 DNA is TGCAGTGCCACGCCCCTAGGGAGGGAGACCGTAGAGGAGCAGTTCTTC.

In its sample, this clonotype was seen many times. This sequence joins TRBV18 and TRBJ2-7, with D possibly TRBD1 on 5 matching bases. The germline gives CDR1 KGHSH, CDR2 LQKENI. Trimming stripped 0 bases from V and 3 bases from J, with 9 bases between. The CDR3 is made up of 14 amino acids. CDR3 amino acids: CASSPPSGYYEQYF. In DNA form, the CDR3 reads TGTGCCAGCTCACCACCCTCAGGGTACTACGAGCAGTACTTC.

This clonotype was observed a few times. This chain links TRBV5-6 with TRBJ2-1; D not resolved. Between the trimmed V and J ends, which lost 0 bases and 9 bases, there was a span of 4 bases. CDR1 and CDR2 from the germline V gene are SGHDT and YYEEEE. This CDR3 comprises 11 residues. CDR3: CASSLGVEQFF. Written as DNA, the CDR3 is TGTGCCAGCAGCTTGGGGGTTGAGCAGTTCTTC.

In its sample, this clonotype was seen a few times. The V and J genes are TRBV28 and TRBJ2-7; D perhaps matches TRBD1 (6 bases). The V end was cut by 4 bases, the J end by 6 bases, with 16 bases between. This CDR3 is built from 14 residues. CDR1 MDHEN and CDR2 SYDVKM come from the germline V gene. The CDR3 DNA is TGTGCCAGCAGTTGGGACACCGGCACAGGCGAGCAGTACTTC. Translation gives CASSWDTGTGEQYF.

Many counts were recorded for this clonotype. V gene TRBV11-2 combines with J gene TRBJ2-6; D possibly matches TRBD1 or TRBD2 (5 bases each). This CDR3 has 19 amino acids. Per the germline V gene, CDR1 is SGHAT and CDR2 is FQNNGV. V gave up 5 bases and J gave up 0 bases, with 20 bases separating them. The CDR3: CASSATRGDPGSGANVLTF. The CDR3, as DNA: TGTGCCAGCAGCGCTACCCGAGGGGATCCCGGCTCTGGGGCCAACGTCCTGACTTTC.

There are a few counts of this clonotype. The genes are TRBV4-2 and TRBJ2-7; 10 nucleotides match TRBD2. The CDR3 consists of 19 residues. Germline loops: CDR1 LGHNA, CDR2 YNFKEQ. V shed 0 bases and J 0 bases; nucleotides not matched to a gene: 11. Here the CDR3 reads CASSQEVLAGKLYSYEQYF. DNA for the CDR3: TGTGCCAGCAGCCAAGAGGTACTAGCGGGAAAACTTTACTCCTACGAGCAGTACTTC.

This chain links TRBV20-1 with TRBJ1-6; no firm D call. CDR3 length: 14 residues. Germline CDR1 and CDR2: DFQATT and SNEGSKA (reference sequence). The V end was cut by 6 bases, the J end by 5 bases, with 14 bases between. CDR3 loop: CSARTAVNNSPLHF. CDR3 nucleotides: TGCAGTGCCCGAACCGCGGTGAATAATTCACCCCTCCACTTT.

This chain joins TRBV7-9 and TRBJ2-7; 8 bases are a match to TRBD2. The CDR3 totals 16 residues. Germline V gives CDR1 SEHNR, CDR2 FQNEAQ (reference sequence). V lost 4 bases and J lost 0; bases outside the gene matches: 8. The CDR3 loop is CASSYIIAGPSYEQYF. As DNA, the CDR3 is TGTGCCAGCAGCTACATTATAGCGGGACCCTCCTACGAGCAGTACTTC.

This clonotype has just a few counts. The genes are TRBV20-1 and TRBJ2-7, with D possibly being TRBD1 (5 bases). V lost 6 bases and J 2 bases, leaving 20 bases between the germline ends. CDR3 size: 15 residues. The germline V gene has CDR1 DFQATT and CDR2 SNEGSKA (reference sequence). The CDR3 DNA follows: TGCAGTGCCCGCCGAACGCCAGACAGTACCTACGAGCAGTACTTC. As protein: CSARRTPDSTYEQYF.

This clonotype came up many times. The chain uses TRBV7-8 and TRBJ1-3; D perhaps matches TRBD1 (5 bases). The V end lost 4 bases, the J end lost 1 base, and 11 bases lay between the germline ends. Germline loops: CDR1 SGHVS, CDR2 FQNEAQ. The CDR3 loop spans 15 amino acids. The CDR3 nucleotides are TGTGCCAGCAGCTCTCAGGGAAGGTCTGGAAACACCATATATTTT. As protein: CASSSQGRSGNTIYF.

The chain links TRBV18 to TRBJ2-5; a weak D match, TRBD2 (5 bases). Trimming removed 0 bases at V and 5 bases at J, with 10 bases between. The CDR3 is made up of 14 amino acids. Per the germline V gene, CDR1 is KGHSH and CDR2 is LQKENI. Written as DNA, the CDR3 is TGTGCCAGCTCACCACCGGGTAGCGATGAGACCCAGTACTTC. This codes for CASSPPGSDETQYF.

This clonotype was observed many times. The V and J genes are TRBV20-1 and TRBJ2-7, with 8 bases aligning to TRBD1. CDR1 and CDR2 from the germline V gene are DFQATT and SNEGSKA (reference sequence). The junction had 3 bases not matched to a gene; V was cut back by 5 bases and J by 3 bases. The CDR3 spans 12 residues. CDR3 sequence: CSAPGQGYEQYF. DNA of the CDR3: TGCAGTGCTCCCGGACAGGGCTACGAGCAGTACTTC.

This clonotype has a count of ten or more. This chain connects TRBV5-1 to TRBJ2-1, with D perhaps matching TRBD2 (5 bases). The length of the CDR3 is 15 residues. Trimming left V 4 bases short and J 7 bases short, with 18 bases between. Germline V gene lookup returns CDR1 SGHRS and CDR2 YFSETQ. CDR3 sequence reads: CASSPLAGGDNEQFF. The CDR3 DNA follows: TGCGCCAGCAGCCCTCTAGCAGGAGGTGATAATGAGCAGTTCTTC.

This clonotype was detected many times. The chain uses TRBV4-2 and TRBJ1-4; no reliable D call. V was trimmed by 2 bases and J by 0 bases, leaving 13 bases between them. In germline, CDR1 is LGHNA, CDR2 YNFKEQ. The CDR3 is 17 residues long. CDR3 coding DNA: TGTGCCAGCAGCCAATTACGGGCGGCCGCAACTAATGAAAAACTGTTTTTT. It specifies CASSQLRAAATNEKLFF.

There are many counts of this clonotype. The V and J genes are TRBV19 and TRBJ2-2; D gene ambiguous. The CDR3 is made up of 13 amino acids. Per the germline V gene, CDR1 is LNHDA and CDR2 is SQIVND (reference sequence). V lost 4 bases and J 1 base, leaving 4 bases between the germline ends. In DNA form, the CDR3 reads TGTGCCAGTAGTAGACAGAACACCGGGGAGCTGTTTTTT. As protein: CASSRQNTGELFF. Filled out from reference TRBV19 and TRBJ2-2, the complete variable domain reads DGGITQSPKYLFRKEGQNVTLSCEQNLNHDAMYWYRQDPGQGLRLIYYSQIVNDFQKGDIAEGYSVSREKKESFPLTVTSAQKNPTAFYLCASSRQNTGELFFGEGSRLTVL.

This clonotype was counted at least ten times. The chain links TRBV11-2 to TRBJ2-5; D is possibly TRBD1 (5 bases). The V end was cut by 0 bases, the J end by 0 bases, with 14 bases between. CDR3 length equals 17 residues. Germline loops: CDR1 SGHAT, CDR2 FQNNGV. The CDR3 sequence: CASSLDPGQNNQETQYF. CDR3 in DNA: TGTGCCAGCAGCTTAGACCCCGGACAAAACAACCAAGAGACCCAGTACTTC.

This chain's CDR3 is CASRLAQGEAFF. For the CDR3, the DNA is TGTGCAAGTCGCTTAGCCCAGGGTGAAGCTTTCTTT. V usage is TRBV12-2 and J usage is TRBJ1-1; the table names TRBD1, a call not compared with the DNA. TRBV12-2 has pseudogene status. The length of the CDR3 is 12 residues.

The V gene is TRBV20-1, the J gene TRBJ2-1; the match to TRBD1 covers 9 bases. The CDR3 is made up of 12 amino acids. Trimming at V came to 5 bases and at J to 5 bases, leaving 1 base not matched to a gene. The V gene's germline CDR1 is DFQATT and CDR2 SNEGSKA (reference sequence). The CDR3 region has the DNA TGCAGTGCTCGGGACAGGGACAATGAGCAGTTCTTC. Translation gives CSARDRDNEQFF.

This clonotype was counted at least ten times. V usage is TRBV24-1 and J usage is TRBJ2-3; TRBD1 aligns across 10 bases. This CDR3 spans 13 amino acids. The germline V gene has CDR1 KGHDR and CDR2 SFDVKD. Losses at the gene ends were 7 bases for V and 5 bases for J; bases not matched to a gene: 2. The CDR3 DNA sequence: TGTGCCACCAGCGGGACAGGGGTAGATACGCAGTATTTT. It specifies CATSGTGVDTQYF.